These 26 T cell receptor beta chains originate from one sample sequenced in a study of T cells in Graves' hyperthyroidism and ophthalmopathy. What was amplified from RNA transcripts were TCR beta CDR3 regions. The TCR CDR3 was amplified in a first-round RT-PCR using the HTBI primer set. TCRdb passed the multiplex PCR reads through MiXCR, listing each CDR3 protein once. The sample contains 350,000 or so distinct CDR3 sequences, roughly a fifth of which appear only once. Sequenced: blood. These receptors were collected from a woman in her 50s with Graves' hyperthyroidism.

This clonotype was observed at least ten times. CDR3 in amino acids: CASSLAGLAGVGNEQFF. CDR3 bases: TGCGCCAGCAGCTTGGCCGGACTAGCGGGAGTGGGAAATGAGCAGTTCTTC. This chain joins TRBV5-1 and TRBJ2-1; 13 bases are shared with TRBD2. V lost 0 bases to trimming and J lost 7 bases; unmatched junction nucleotides: 7. The germline V gene has CDR1 SGHRS and CDR2 YFSETQ. The length of the CDR3 is 17 residues.

This clonotype came up a few times. This chain links TRBV6-1 with TRBJ2-3; 10 bases are a match to TRBD1. The CDR3 contains 15 residues. V shed 5 bases, J shed 6 bases, and the junction held 8 bases outside the gene matches. Germline V lookup: CDR1 MNHNS, CDR2 SASEGT. The DNA for the CDR3 is TGTGCCAGCAGTTTTGACAGGGGGCTATTGGATACGCAGTATTTT. It is translated as CASSFDRGLLDTQYF.

The chain links TRBV7-9 to TRBJ1-6; D is unresolved. The CDR3 contains 14 residues. V was shortened by 4 bases and J by 6 bases, with 10 bases between the two germline ends. Germline V lookup: CDR1 SEHNR, CDR2 FQNEAQ (reference sequence). In DNA, the CDR3 is TGTGCCAGCAGCTCCCTGGACGGTAATTCACCCCTCCACTTT. Translating gives CASSSLDGNSPLHF.

The chain joins TRBV14 to TRBJ2-3; a weak D match, TRBD1 (5 bases). The CDR3 length is 13 residues. Trimming pared 4 bases from V and 2 bases from J, leaving 7 bases between. Germline V gives CDR1 SGHDN, CDR2 FVKESK. CDR3 region: CASSRQITDTQYF. The DNA of the CDR3 is TGTGCCAGCAGCCGACAGATCACAGATACGCAGTATTTT.

This clonotype occurred many times. V usage is TRBV6-5 and J usage is TRBJ2-7, with 8 bases identical to TRBD1. V trimming: 0 bases; J trimming: 3 bases; junction bases outside the gene matches: 4. The CDR3 runs 15 residues. CDR1 MNHEY and CDR2 SVGAGI come from the germline V gene. The CDR3 loop is CASSYSGTGFYEQYF. The CDR3 coding sequence is TGTGCCAGCAGTTACTCTGGGACAGGCTTCTACGAGCAGTACTTC.

This clonotype was seen a few times. V gene TRBV20-1 combines with J gene TRBJ1-3; the D is unclear. Germline loops: CDR1 DFQATT, CDR2 SNEGSKA (reference sequence). This CDR3 is built from 13 residues. V was pared by 4 bases and J by 0 bases, with 7 bases between. The DNA of the CDR3 is TGCAGTGCTAAAGTTGGCTCTGGAAACACCATATATTTT. The encoded protein is CSAKVGSGNTIYF.

In its sample, this clonotype was seen many times. The chain recombines TRBV9 with TRBJ2-3; 8 bases are a match to TRBD2. V gave up 3 bases and J gave up 2 bases; unmatched junction bases: 5. The CDR3 spans 15 residues. In germline, CDR1 is SGDLS, CDR2 YYNGEE. Here the CDR3 DNA reads TGTGCCAGCAGCGGTTCTAGCGGGCTCACAGATACGCAGTATTTT. Translated, it gives CASSGSSGLTDTQYF.

This clonotype was recorded a few times. J is TRBJ1-4 and V is TRBV20-1; weak D call: TRBD1 (5 bases). With 6 bases removed from V and 3 bases from J, the gap between germline ends came to 14 bases. Germline assignment: CDR1 DFQATT and CDR2 SNEGSKA (reference sequence). The CDR3 totals 14 residues. The CDR3 here is CSAMKGLANEKLFF. The CDR3 DNA reads as TGCAGTGCAATGAAGGGGCTAGCTAATGAAAAACTGTTTTTT.

This clonotype was counted many times. This chain uses TRBV2 with TRBJ1-1; 11 nucleotides match TRBD1. CDR3 length: 13 residues. V was clipped by 8 bases and J by 4 bases; unmatched bases: 3. The germline V gene encodes CDR1 SNHLY and CDR2 FYNNEI. The CDR3 sequence is CASSGTGGTEAFF. The CDR3 nucleotides read TGTGCCAGCTCCGGGACAGGGGGCACTGAAGCTTTCTTT. Combining the CDR3 with reference TRBV2 and TRBJ1-1 gives the whole variable domain EPEVTQTPSHQVTQMGQEVILRCVPISNHLYFYWYRQILGQKVEFLVSFYNNEISEKSEIFDDQFSVERPDGSNFTLKIRSTKLEDSAMYFCASSGTGGTEAFFGQGTRLTVV.

This clonotype was seen a handful of times. This rearrangement joins TRBV3-1 to TRBJ2-1, with D unclear. The CDR3 is 13 amino acids. V was pared by 4 bases and J by 1 base, with 5 bases between. Germline V CDR1 and CDR2: LGHDT, YNNKEL (reference sequence). CDR3 protein: CASSRRSYNEQFF. The CDR3 DNA follows: TGTGCCAGCAGCCGTCGATCCTACAATGAGCAGTTCTTC.

The chain links TRBV19 to TRBJ1-5; D call uncertain. V shed 0 bases and J shed 0 bases, with 6 bases lying between them. The CDR3 covers 15 residues. Germline V gives CDR1 LNHDA, CDR2 SQIVND (reference sequence). This CDR3 reads CASSIEGNSNQPQHF. As DNA, the CDR3 is TGTGCCAGTAGTATAGAGGGGAATAGCAATCAGCCCCAGCATTTT. Looking up the rest from reference TRBV19 and TRBJ1-5 gives the full variable domain: DGGITQSPKYLFRKEGQNVTLSCEQNLNHDAMYWYRQDPGQGLRLIYYSQIVNDFQKGDIAEGYSVSREKKESFPLTVTSAQKNPTAFYLCASSIEGNSNQPQHFGDGTRLSIL.

CDR3 in DNA: TGCGCCAGCAGCTTGGAGAGGGCTGGAGAGACCCAGTACTTC. Translating it yields CASSLERAGETQYF. The chain uses TRBV5-1 and TRBJ2-5; D possibly corresponds to TRBD2 (5 bases). CDR3 length: 14 residues. Trimming shortened V by 0 bases and J by 4 bases, and 10 bases separated the two germline ends. The germline V gene encodes CDR1 SGHRS and CDR2 YFSETQ. Filled out from reference TRBV5-1 and TRBJ2-5, the complete variable domain reads KAGVTQTPRYLIKTRGQQVTLSCSPISGHRSVSWYQQTPGQGLQFLFEYFSETQRNKGNFPGRFSGRQFSNSRSEMNVSTLELGDSALYLCASSLERAGETQYFGPGTRLLVL.

On this clonotype: The junction departs from the called germline gene at one end, perhaps through a read error. The rearrangement links TRBV7-2 to TRBJ2-7, with TRBD2 matching 8 bases. The CDR3 contains 16 residues. Germline V gene lookup returns CDR1 SGHTA and CDR2 FQGNSA. This CDR3 reads CASSLDPSGFLYEQYF. In DNA form, the CDR3 reads TGTGCCAGCAGCTTAGATCCTAGCGGGTTCCTCTACGAGCAGTACTTT. The full variable domain, with the rest looked up from reference TRBV7-2 and TRBJ2-7, is GAGVSQSPSNKVTEKGKDVELRCDPISGHTALYWYRQSLGQGLEFLIYFQGNSAPDKSGLPSDRFSAERTGGSVSTLTIQRTQQEDSAVYLCASSLDPSGFLYEQYFGPGTRLTVT.

This clonotype was seen only a few times. The chain recombines TRBV10-3 with TRBJ2-7, with 7 bases identical to TRBD1. The V gene end was trimmed by 6 bases and the J gene end by 3 bases; junction bases not matched to a gene: 2. From germline, CDR1 is ENHRY and CDR2 SYGVKD. The CDR3 totals 12 residues. This CDR3 reads CAISRQGYEQYF. CDR3 bases: TGTGCCATCAGCCGACAGGGCTACGAGCAGTACTTC.

This clonotype was observed at least ten times. This chain uses TRBV12-3 or TRBV12-4 with TRBJ1-5; no clear D. The CDR3 is 11 residues long. Trimming stripped 2 bases from V and 7 bases from J, with 3 bases between. The CDR3 loop reads CASSLSQPQHF. The CDR3 DNA follows: TGTGCCAGCAGTTTAAGCCAGCCCCAGCATTTT.

This clonotype was picked up many times. This chain joins TRBV28 and TRBJ1-2, with D possibly TRBD1 on 6 matching bases. The V and J ends lost 3 bases and 4 bases respectively, with 15 bases between them. The length of the CDR3 is 15 residues. Germline CDR1 and CDR2: MDHEN and SYDVKM. CDR3 residues: CASSLPKGGFYGYTF. The DNA of the CDR3 is TGTGCCAGCAGTTTGCCAAAGGGGGGTTTCTATGGCTACACCTTC.

The CDR3 spells CASSEDRDRRALQETQYF. The CDR3 DNA sequence: TGCGCCAGCAGTGAGGACAGGGACCGGAGGGCTTTACAAGAGACCCAGTACTTC. The chain is built from TRBV10-1 and TRBJ2-5, with a weak D call TRBD1 (7 bases). Trimming cost V 2 bases and J 2 bases, with 21 bases left between them. The CDR3 extends over 18 amino acids. The germline CDR1 and CDR2 sequences are WNHNN and SYGVQD (reference sequence).

As concerns this clonotype: Germline is not matched at one junction end, which may reflect a read error. This chain links TRBV19 with TRBJ2-1; 15 bases are shared with TRBD2. Germline CDR1 reads LNHDA; CDR2 reads SQIVND (reference sequence). This CDR3 has 15 residues. The CDR3: CASNPGTSGGNEQFF. The CDR3 DNA reads as TGCGCCAGCAACCCCGGGACTAGCGGGGGGAATGAGCAGTTCTTC. Full variable domain (rest looked up from reference TRBV19 and TRBJ2-1): DGGITQSPKYLFRKEGQNVTLSCEQNLNHDAMYWYRQDPGQGLRLIYYSQIVNDFQKGDIAEGYSVSREKKESFPLTVTSAQKNPTAFYLCASNPGTSGGNEQFFGPGTRLTVL.

This clonotype was detected ten times or more. The chain combines TRBV28 with TRBJ2-7; 15 bases map to TRBD2. This CDR3 region has 16 residues. V gave up 5 bases and J gave up 5 bases; unmatched junction bases: 7. Per the germline V gene, CDR1 is MDHEN and CDR2 is SYDVKM. The CDR3: CASSGLAGGLRDEQYF. In DNA form, the CDR3 reads TGTGCCAGCAGTGGACTAGCGGGAGGGCTTAGGGACGAGCAGTACTTC.

This sequence joins TRBV2 and TRBJ1-2; weak D call: TRBD1 (5 bases). Germline values: CDR1 SNHLY, CDR2 FYNNEI. Trimming removed 5 bases at V and 4 bases at J, with 20 bases between. CDR3 length: 16 amino acids. For the CDR3, the DNA is TGTGCCAGCAGTTCCTCTCGAAACAGGAACCTCTATGGCTACACCTTC. Translation gives CASSSSRNRNLYGYTF.

The rearrangement joins TRBV5-4 to TRBJ2-4, with D possibly being TRBD2 (5 bases). Germline CDR1 SGHNT, CDR2 YYREEE (reference sequence). This CDR3 is 15 amino acids long. Trimming stripped 4 bases from V and 6 bases from J, with 17 bases between. The CDR3: CASSPGAPGGNIQYF. CDR3 bases: TGTGCCAGCAGCCCCGGCGCCCCCGGAGGAAACATTCAGTACTTC.

V is TRBV6-1 and J is TRBJ2-3; 7 bases line up with TRBD1. V shed 6 bases, J shed 2 bases, and the junction held 11 bases outside the gene matches. This CDR3 is built from 16 residues. Germline CDR1 and CDR2: MNHNS and SASEGT. CDR3 bases: TGTGCCAGCAGCTCGCCCGGCAGGGGGTCCACAGATACGCAGTATTTT. It translates to CASSSPGRGSTDTQYF.

This clonotype has a count of ten or more. The chain combines TRBV11-2 with TRBJ2-2; 9 bases line up with TRBD2. Trimming at V came to 1 base and at J to 4 bases, leaving 7 bases not matched to a gene. The germline CDR1 and CDR2 sequences are SGHAT and FQNNGV. This CDR3 has 17 residues. The CDR3 bases are TGTGCCAGCAGCTTAGGGGCTAGCGGGGTCGTCACCGGGGAGCTGTTTTTT. Protein sequence: CASSLGASGVVTGELFF. Full variable domain (missing parts from reference TRBV11-2 and TRBJ2-2): EAGVAQSPRYKIIEKRQSVAFWCNPISGHATLYWYQQILGQGPKLLIQFQNNGVVDDSQLPKDRFSAERLKGVDSTLKIQPAKLEDSAVYLCASSLGASGVVTGELFFGEGSRLTVL.

The sample holds many counts of this clonotype. The rearrangement joins TRBV12-3 or TRBV12-4 to TRBJ2-5; possibly TRBD1 for D (6 bases). V gave up 3 bases and J gave up 2 bases, with 13 bases separating them. CDR3 size: 15 residues. The CDR3 region is CASSFGSGAQETQYF. The CDR3 nucleotides read TGTGCCAGCAGTTTCGGCTCAGGGGCTCAAGAGACCCAGTACTTC.

This clonotype was observed at least ten times. V and J are TRBV5-1 and TRBJ1-1, with D possibly TRBD1 on 6 matching bases. The germline V and J ends were trimmed by 3 bases and 4 bases, with 19 bases remaining between them. From germline, CDR1 is SGHRS and CDR2 YFSETQ. The CDR3 consists of 16 residues. The CDR3, as DNA: TGCGCCAGCAGCTCGGAGAGGACAGCAGGGTTCACTGAAGCTTTCTTT. The encoded protein is CASSSERTAGFTEAFF.

This clonotype was picked up many times. CDR3 sequence reads: CASSQWDRASYEQYF. CDR3 coding DNA: TGTGCCAGCAGCCAGTGGGACAGGGCTTCCTACGAGCAGTACTTC. The chain joins TRBV7-9 to TRBJ2-7, with TRBD1 identical over 9 bases. The CDR3 length is 15 residues. CDR1 SEHNR and CDR2 FQNEAQ come from the germline V gene (reference sequence). Trimming took 5 bases from V and 1 from J; bases not matched to a gene: 6.